Listed below are T cell receptor beta chains from one sample, sequenced in a study of blood T cell repertoires in COVID-19. Libraries were prepared by immunoSEQ multiplex PCR; TCRdb keeps only in-frame clonotypes and omits some of them. The sample includes approximately 110,000 clones, over 75% of them seen just once. The specimen sequenced was peripheral blood. The receptors here all came from a man between 50 and 59 years old with acute or convalescent COVID-19. The CDR3 runs from the conserved cysteine through the conserved F or W. The D gene is left open where the match is weak. Not all rows give a size; the values are once, few, many and, for expanded clones, a class.

DNA: TGTGCCAGCAGTGGTTCACAAGAGACCCAGTACTTC; CDR3: CASSGSQETQYF; J: TRBJ2-5; D: NA; size: once; V: TRBV2
DNA: TGTGCCAGCAGTGAAGCGGTGGCATCGAACACCGGGGAGCTGTTTTTT; CDR3: CASSEAVASNTGELFF; J: TRBJ2-2; D: NA; size: NA; V: TRBV6-1
DNA: TGTGCCAGCAGCCCCCGCGGGGCGCCCCAGCATTTT; CDR3: CASSPRGAPQHF; J: TRBJ1-5; D: NA; size: few; V: TRBV7-9
DNA: TGTGCCAGCAGACACTCTGGAAACACCATATATTTT; CDR3: CASRHSGNTIYF; J: TRBJ1-3; D: NA; size: NA; V: TRBV12-3/TRBV12-4
DNA: TGCGCCAGCAAAACGGGACAGGGGAACACTGAAGCTTTCTTT; CDR3: CASKTGQGNTEAFF; J: TRBJ1-1; D: TRBD1; size: NA; V: TRBV5-1
DNA: TGTGCCAGCAGTGGGACAGGTGACACTGAAGCTTTCTTT; CDR3: CASSGTGDTEAFF; J: TRBJ1-1; D: TRBD1; size: NA; V: TRBV28
DNA: TGTGCCAGCAGGATCGGACAGGGAGGTAGTTCACCCCTCCACTTT; CDR3: CASRIGQGGSSPLHF; J: TRBJ1-6; D: TRBD1; size: once; V: TRBV6-5
DNA: TGTGCCAGCAGACGTACAGGGGGCTCTGGAAACACCATATATTTT; CDR3: CASRRTGGSGNTIYF; J: TRBJ1-3; D: TRBD1; size: once; V: TRBV14
DNA: TGCGCCAGCAGCCAAGCCGGGACAGGCAAAGGCTACACCTTC; CDR3: CASSQAGTGKGYTF; J: TRBJ1-2; D: TRBD1; size: few; V: TRBV4-1
DNA: TGTGCCAGCAGCTTACGGGAGGGGGGGAGCGAAAAACTGTTTTTT; CDR3: CASSLREGGSEKLFF; J: TRBJ1-4; D: NA; size: NA; V: TRBV7-2
DNA: TGTGCCAGCAGCTGGACAGCTACGACGGAACTAGTTGGCTACACCTTC; CDR3: CASSWTATTELVGYTF; J: TRBJ1-2; D: NA; size: NA; V: TRBV5-6
DNA: TGCGCCAGCAGCGCCACAGGGGGCGCGGGGGGCTACACCTTC; CDR3: CASSATGGAGGYTF; J: TRBJ1-2; D: TRBD1; size: once; V: TRBV5-1
DNA: TGCGCCAGCAGCCAATGGGCCGAGATTTTTTTC; CDR3: CASSQWAEIFF; J: TRBJ1-4; D: NA; size: NA; V: TRBV4-1
DNA: TGTGCCAGCAGCCAAGATTTTGGGGCCACAACGCCTCCGGATACGCAGTATTTT; CDR3: CASSQDFGATTPPDTQYF; J: TRBJ2-3; D: NA; size: NA; V: TRBV4-2
DNA: TGTGCCAGCAGACCCCGGGTAGGTCCCAGGGTAGCTTTCTTT; CDR3: CASRPRVGPRVAFF; J: TRBJ1-1; D: NA; size: NA; V: TRBV6-5